This T cell receptor beta chain was identified in a study of CD8 T cells in Susac syndrome. After removal of 2 bases from V and 5 bases from J, the junction contained 11 bases not matched to a gene. Germline CDR1 PRHDT, CDR2 FYEKMQ (reference sequence). CDR3 length: 17 amino acids. RNA, at about 0.45 to 1 ug, was reverse transcribed with random hexamers. By means of immunoSEQ multiplex PCR, TCR beta CDR3 spanning 54 Vbeta and 13 Jbeta underwent amplification. A single record per CDR3 protein comes from TCRdb applying MiXCR to the immunoSEQ multiplex PCR reads. The sample yields some 300,000 distinct CDR3 sequences, approximately 84% seen once.

The receptor was derived from a human donor with multiple sclerosis. Sequencing used CD8+ T cells from PBMCs. The chain carries TRBV13 and TRBJ2-2; 7 bases agree with TRBD1. The CDR3 sequence is CASSLHPTGARTGELFF. The CDR3 nucleotides are TGTGCCAGCAGCTTACATCCCACAGGGGCGAGAACCGGGGAGCTGTTTTTT.